This TCR beta chain came from a study of blood T cell repertoires in COVID-19. CDR1 and CDR2 from the germline V gene are PRHDT and FYEKMQ (reference sequence). Trimming at V came to 6 bases and at J to 4 bases, leaving 3 bases not matched to a gene. This CDR3 has 13 amino acids. This table comes from immunoSEQ multiplex PCR, and its TCRdb copy is limited to in-frame clones, with some not included. This table holds around 400,000 clones, around nine tenths found once. This clonotype was obtained from a woman aged 25-40 years who had recovered from COVID-19. The chain couples TRBV13 to TRBJ2-1; 7 bases align to TRBD2. The specimen sequenced was PBMCs or T cells enriched from blood (not recorded which). DNA for the CDR3: TGTGCCAGCAGGCCGCGGGGGTACAATGAGCAGTTCTTC. It yields the protein CASRPRGYNEQFF.